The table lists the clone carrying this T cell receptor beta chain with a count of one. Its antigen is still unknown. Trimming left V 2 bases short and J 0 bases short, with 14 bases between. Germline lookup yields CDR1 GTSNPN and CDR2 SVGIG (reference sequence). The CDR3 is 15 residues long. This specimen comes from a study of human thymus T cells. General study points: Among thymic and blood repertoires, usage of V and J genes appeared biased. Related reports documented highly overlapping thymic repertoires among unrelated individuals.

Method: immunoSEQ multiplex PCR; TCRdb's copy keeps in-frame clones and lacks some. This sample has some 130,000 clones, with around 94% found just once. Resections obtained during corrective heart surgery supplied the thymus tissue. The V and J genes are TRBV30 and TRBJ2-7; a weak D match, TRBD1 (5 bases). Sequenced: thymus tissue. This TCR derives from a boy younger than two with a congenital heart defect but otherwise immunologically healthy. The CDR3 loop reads CAWSRSRTSSYEQYF. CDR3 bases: TGTGCCTGGAGTCGGTCGCGGACAAGCTCCTACGAGCAGTACTTC.